This T cell receptor beta chain is drawn from a study of lymphopenia after photon versus proton radiotherapy. General observations from the study: Photon-treated patients lost naive T cells and TCR diversity; proton-treated stayed stable. Better survival with proton therapy was suggested as possible, not demonstrated.

The CDR3 contains 17 residues. The V and J ends lost 5 bases and 1 base, in that order; junction bases with no gene match: 5. The germline V gene encodes CDR1 MRHNA and CDR2 SNTAGT. A remark on this clone: The antigen remains unidentified.

Using immunoSEQ multiplex PCR, the repertoire was profiled, and TCRdb retains in-frame clones only, with some absent. The sample has 150,000 to 200,000 clones; less than 90% are singletons. This chain connects TRBV6-4 to TRBJ2-6, with 10 bases identical to TRBD1. Material: peripheral blood, obtained from a patient treated with photon-based radiotherapy. The TCR sequence derives from a man aged 45-65 years with gastric cancer. The CDR3 bases are TGTGCCAGCAGTCCGACAGGGGGCCGTTCTGGGGCCAACGTCCTGACTTTC. It is translated as CASSPTGGRSGANVLTF.